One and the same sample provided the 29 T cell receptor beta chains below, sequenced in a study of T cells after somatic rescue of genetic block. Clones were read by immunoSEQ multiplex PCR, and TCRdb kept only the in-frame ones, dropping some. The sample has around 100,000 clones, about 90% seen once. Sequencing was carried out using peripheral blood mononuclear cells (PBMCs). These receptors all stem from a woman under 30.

The CDR3 here is CASSVGVLDSSYNSPLHF. The CDR3 DNA follows: TGTGCCAGCAGCGTAGGAGTCTTGGACAGCTCCTATAATTCACCCCTCCACTTT. The rearrangement links TRBV9 to TRBJ1-6, with D possibly being TRBD1 (6 bases). The ends were cut back, 0 bases at V and 0 bases at J, with 13 bases in the middle. The germline CDR1 and CDR2 sequences are SGDLS and YYNGEE. The CDR3 contains 18 residues.

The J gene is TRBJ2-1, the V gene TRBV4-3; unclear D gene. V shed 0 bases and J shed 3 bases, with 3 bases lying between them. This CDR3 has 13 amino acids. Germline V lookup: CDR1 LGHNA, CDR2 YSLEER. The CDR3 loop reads CASSQENYNEQFF. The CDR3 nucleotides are TGCGCCAGCAGCCAAGAAAACTACAATGAGCAGTTCTTC.

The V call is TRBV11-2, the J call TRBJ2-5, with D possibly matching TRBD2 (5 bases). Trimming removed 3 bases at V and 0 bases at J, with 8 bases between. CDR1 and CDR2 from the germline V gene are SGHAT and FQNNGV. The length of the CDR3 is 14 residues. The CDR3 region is CASSFRADQETQYF. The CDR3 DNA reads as TGTGCCAGCAGCTTTAGAGCGGACCAAGAGACCCAGTACTTC.

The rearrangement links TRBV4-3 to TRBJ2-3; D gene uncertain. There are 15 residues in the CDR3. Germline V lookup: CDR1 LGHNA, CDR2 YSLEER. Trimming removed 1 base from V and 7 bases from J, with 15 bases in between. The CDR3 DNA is TGCGCCAGCAGCCAAGCAAGGCTGGGGATAAATACGCAGTATTTT. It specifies CASSQARLGINTQYF.

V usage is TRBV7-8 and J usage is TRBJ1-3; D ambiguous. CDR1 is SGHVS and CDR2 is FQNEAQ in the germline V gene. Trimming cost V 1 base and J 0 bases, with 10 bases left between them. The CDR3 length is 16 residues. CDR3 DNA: TGTGCCAGCAGCTTAGGCCCGGGAGTCTCTGGAAACACCATATATTTT. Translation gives CASSLGPGVSGNTIYF.

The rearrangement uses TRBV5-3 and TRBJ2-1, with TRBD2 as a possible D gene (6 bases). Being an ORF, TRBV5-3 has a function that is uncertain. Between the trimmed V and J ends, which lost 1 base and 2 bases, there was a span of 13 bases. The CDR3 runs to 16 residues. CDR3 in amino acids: CARSLSRKRAYNEQFF. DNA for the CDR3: TGTGCCAGAAGCTTGAGTCGGAAGCGGGCCTACAATGAGCAGTTCTTC.

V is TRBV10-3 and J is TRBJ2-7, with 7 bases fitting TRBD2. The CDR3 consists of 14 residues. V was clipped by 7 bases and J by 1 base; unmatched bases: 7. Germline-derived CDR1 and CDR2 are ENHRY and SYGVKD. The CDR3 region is CAINRSGASYEQYF. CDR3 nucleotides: TGTGCCATCAACAGGAGCGGGGCTTCCTACGAGCAGTACTTC.

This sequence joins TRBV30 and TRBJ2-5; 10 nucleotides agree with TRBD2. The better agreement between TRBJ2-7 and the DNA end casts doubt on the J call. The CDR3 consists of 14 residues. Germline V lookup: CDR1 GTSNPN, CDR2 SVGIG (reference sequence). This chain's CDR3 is CAWSQLAGTYEQYF. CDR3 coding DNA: TGTGCCTGGAGCCAACTAGCGGGGACATACGAGCAGTACTTC.

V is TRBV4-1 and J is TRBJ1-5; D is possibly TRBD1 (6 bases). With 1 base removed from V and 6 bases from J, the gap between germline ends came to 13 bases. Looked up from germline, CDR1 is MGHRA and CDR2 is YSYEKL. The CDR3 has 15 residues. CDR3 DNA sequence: TGCGCCAGCAGCCAAGTGTCACAGGGAGGTCAGCCCCAGCATTTT. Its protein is CASSQVSQGGQPQHF.

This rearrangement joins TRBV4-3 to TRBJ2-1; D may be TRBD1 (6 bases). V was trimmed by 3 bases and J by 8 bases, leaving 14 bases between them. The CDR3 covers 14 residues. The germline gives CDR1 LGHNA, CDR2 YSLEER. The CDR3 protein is CASSQTQGWDEQFF. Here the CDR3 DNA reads TGCGCCAGCAGCCAGACACAGGGTTGGGATGAGCAGTTCTTC.

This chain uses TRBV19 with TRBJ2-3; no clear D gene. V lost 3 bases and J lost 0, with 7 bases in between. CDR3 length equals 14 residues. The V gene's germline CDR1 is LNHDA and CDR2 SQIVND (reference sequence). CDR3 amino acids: CASSIVRSTDTQYF. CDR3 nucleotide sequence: TGTGCCAGTAGTATTGTACGGAGCACAGATACGCAGTATTTT.

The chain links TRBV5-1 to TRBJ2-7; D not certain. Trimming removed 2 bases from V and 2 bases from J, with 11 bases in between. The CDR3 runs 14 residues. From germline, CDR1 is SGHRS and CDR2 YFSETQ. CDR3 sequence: CASSLGPSAYEQYF. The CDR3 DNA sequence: TGCGCCAGCAGCTTAGGGCCTTCGGCCTACGAGCAGTACTTC.

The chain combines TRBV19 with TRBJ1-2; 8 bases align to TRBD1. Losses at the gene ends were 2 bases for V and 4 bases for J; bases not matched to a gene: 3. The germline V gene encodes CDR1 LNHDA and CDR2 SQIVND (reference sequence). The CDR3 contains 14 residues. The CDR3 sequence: CASSIPGQVYGYTF. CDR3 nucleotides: TGTGCCAGTAGTATACCGGGACAGGTCTATGGCTACACCTTC.

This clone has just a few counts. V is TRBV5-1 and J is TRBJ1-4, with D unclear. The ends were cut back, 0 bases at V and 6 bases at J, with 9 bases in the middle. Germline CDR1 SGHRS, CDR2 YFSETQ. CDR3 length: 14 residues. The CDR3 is CASSLAAGDEKLFF. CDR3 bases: TGCGCCAGCAGCTTGGCGGCGGGAGATGAAAAACTGTTTTTT.

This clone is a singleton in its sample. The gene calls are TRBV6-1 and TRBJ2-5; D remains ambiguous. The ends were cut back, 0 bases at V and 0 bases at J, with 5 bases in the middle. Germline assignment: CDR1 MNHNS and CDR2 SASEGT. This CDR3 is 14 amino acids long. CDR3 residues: CASSEAQYQETQYF. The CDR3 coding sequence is TGTGCCAGCAGTGAAGCACAGTACCAAGAGACCCAGTACTTC.

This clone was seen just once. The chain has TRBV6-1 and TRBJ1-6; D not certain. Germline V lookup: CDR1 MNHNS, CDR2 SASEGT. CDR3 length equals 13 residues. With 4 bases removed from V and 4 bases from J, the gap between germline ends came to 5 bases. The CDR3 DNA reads TGTGCCAGCAGTGTTGGGTATAATTCACCCCTCCACTTT. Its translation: CASSVGYNSPLHF.

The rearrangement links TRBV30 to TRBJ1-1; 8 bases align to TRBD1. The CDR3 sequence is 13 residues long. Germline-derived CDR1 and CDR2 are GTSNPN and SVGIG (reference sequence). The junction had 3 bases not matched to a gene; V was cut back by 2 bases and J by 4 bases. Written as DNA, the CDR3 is TGTGCCTGGAGTACAGGGGGAATCACTGAAGCTTTCTTT. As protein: CAWSTGGITEAFF.

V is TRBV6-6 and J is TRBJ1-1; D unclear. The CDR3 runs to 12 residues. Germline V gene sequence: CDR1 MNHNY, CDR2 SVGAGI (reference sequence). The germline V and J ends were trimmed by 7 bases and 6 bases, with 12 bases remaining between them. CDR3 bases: TGTGCCAGCAACGACCCGAAGGCTGAAGCTTTCTTT. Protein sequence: CASNDPKAEAFF.

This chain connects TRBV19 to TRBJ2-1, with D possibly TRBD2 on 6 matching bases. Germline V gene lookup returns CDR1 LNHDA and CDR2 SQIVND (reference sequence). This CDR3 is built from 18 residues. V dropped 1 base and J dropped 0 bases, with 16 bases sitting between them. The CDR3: CASSIAPWAGSSYNEQFF. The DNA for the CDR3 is TGTGCCAGTAGTATAGCCCCCTGGGCGGGGAGCTCCTACAATGAGCAGTTCTTC. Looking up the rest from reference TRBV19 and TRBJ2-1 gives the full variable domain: DGGITQSPKYLFRKEGQNVTLSCEQNLNHDAMYWYRQDPGQGLRLIYYSQIVNDFQKGDIAEGYSVSREKKESFPLTVTSAQKNPTAFYLCASSIAPWAGSSYNEQFFGPGTRLTVL.

Here the CDR3 DNA reads TGTGCCAGCAGCCCGCGGGACAGGGAGGGCACTGAAGCTTTCTTT. Its protein product is CASSPRDREGTEAFF. The rearrangement uses TRBV4-2 and TRBJ1-1; 9 nucleotides agree with TRBD1. Germline V gene data show CDR1 as LGHNA and CDR2 as YNFKEQ. The CDR3 sequence is 15 residues long. After removal of 4 bases from V and 4 bases from J, the junction contained 7 bases not matched to a gene.

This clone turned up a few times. In DNA form, the CDR3 reads TGTGCCAGCAGCTTCCGGGACAGGGTGAATTCACCCCTCCACTTT. It encodes CASSFRDRVNSPLHF. The chain joins TRBV11-2 to TRBJ1-6; 9 positions agree with TRBD1. The CDR3 extends over 15 amino acids. After removal of 3 bases from V and 7 bases from J, the junction contained 4 bases not matched to a gene. Germline values: CDR1 SGHAT, CDR2 FQNNGV.

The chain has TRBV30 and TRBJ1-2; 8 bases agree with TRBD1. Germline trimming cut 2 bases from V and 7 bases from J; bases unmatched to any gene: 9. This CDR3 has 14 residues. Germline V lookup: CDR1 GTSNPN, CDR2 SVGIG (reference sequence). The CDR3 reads CAWSTGQGWRGYTF. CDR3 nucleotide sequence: TGTGCCTGGAGTACCGGACAGGGTTGGCGTGGCTACACCTTC.

Here the CDR3 reads CASSLGGYYEQYF. The DNA for the CDR3 is TGTGCCAGCAGCCTCGGCGGTTACTACGAGCAGTACTTC. J is TRBJ2-7 and V is TRBV5-6; D remains ambiguous. Germline loops: CDR1 SGHDT, CDR2 YYEEEE. The CDR3 runs to 13 residues. The ends were cut back, 4 bases at V and 3 bases at J, with 11 bases in the middle.

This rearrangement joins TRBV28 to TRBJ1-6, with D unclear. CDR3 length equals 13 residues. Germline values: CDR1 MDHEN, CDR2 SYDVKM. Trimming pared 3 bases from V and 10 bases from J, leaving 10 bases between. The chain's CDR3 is CASSFQGKSPLHF. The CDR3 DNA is TGTGCCAGCAGTTTTCAAGGGAAGTCACCCCTCCACTTT.

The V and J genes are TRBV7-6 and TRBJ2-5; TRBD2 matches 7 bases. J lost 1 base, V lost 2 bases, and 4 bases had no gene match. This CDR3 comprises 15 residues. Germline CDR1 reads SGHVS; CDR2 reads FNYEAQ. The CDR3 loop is CASSLTPGGQETQYF. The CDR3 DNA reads TGTGCCAGCAGCTTAACGCCGGGGGGCCAAGAGACCCAGTACTTC.

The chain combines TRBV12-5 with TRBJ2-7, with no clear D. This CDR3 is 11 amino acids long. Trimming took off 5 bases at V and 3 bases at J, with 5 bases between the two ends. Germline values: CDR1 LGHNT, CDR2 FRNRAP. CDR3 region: CASGRVYEQYF. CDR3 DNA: TGTGCTAGTGGTCGGGTCTACGAGCAGTACTTC.

CDR3 loop: CASSQGGTYEQYF. The CDR3 DNA reads as TGTGCCAGCAGCCAGGGGGGGACCTACGAGCAGTACTTC. This chain joins TRBV14 and TRBJ2-7; TRBD2 aligns across 7 bases. This CDR3 is 13 amino acids long. The junction had 1 base not matched to a gene; V was cut back by 3 bases and J by 2 bases. Germline assignment: CDR1 SGHDN and CDR2 FVKESK.

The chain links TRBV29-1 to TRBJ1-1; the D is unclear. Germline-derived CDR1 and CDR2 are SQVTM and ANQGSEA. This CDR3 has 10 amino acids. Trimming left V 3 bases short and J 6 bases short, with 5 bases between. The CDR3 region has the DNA TGCAGCGTTGAGTCGCCTGAAGCTTTCTTT. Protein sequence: CSVESPEAFF.

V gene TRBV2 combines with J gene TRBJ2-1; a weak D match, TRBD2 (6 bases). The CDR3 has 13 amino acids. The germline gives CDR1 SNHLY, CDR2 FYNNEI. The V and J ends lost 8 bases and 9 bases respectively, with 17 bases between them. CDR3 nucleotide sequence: TGTGCCAGCGGGGTCGAGCTGGGGGGTGAGCAGTTCTTC. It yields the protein CASGVELGGEQFF.